The 10 T cell receptor beta chains listed next were all sequenced from one sample in a study of chemoradiotherapy in HPV16-positive cancers. Profiled with immunoSEQ multiplex PCR; TCRdb holds only in-frame clones, not every one. The sample yields more than 9,000 clones, 75% to 80% seen once. Sample collection occurred from a patient who underwent chemoradiotherapy. The receptors shown here come from a human donor with HPV-associated anogenital cancer.

J is TRBJ2-7 and V is TRBV6-5, with TRBD1 matching 8 bases. The germline V gene encodes CDR1 MNHEY and CDR2 SVGAGI. The V segment lost 5 bases and the J segment 7 bases; nucleotides outside the gene matches: 4. The CDR3 spans 12 residues. CDR3 in amino acids: CASSTTGEEQYF. The CDR3 nucleotides read TGTGCCAGCAGTACGACAGGGGAAGAGCAGTACTTC.

The chain carries TRBV9 and TRBJ1-6, with TRBD1 as a possible D gene (5 bases). Germline V lookup: CDR1 SGDLS, CDR2 YYNGEE. The CDR3 is made up of 16 amino acids. V dropped 3 bases and J dropped 14 bases, with 24 bases sitting between them. The CDR3 loop is CASSDRGVLGSPALHF. In DNA, the CDR3 is TGTGCCAGCAGCGACCGGGGGGTTCTTGGGTCCCCGGCCCTCCACTTT. Using reference TRBV9 and TRBJ1-6 for the parts outside the CDR3, the full variable domain is DSGVTQTPKHLITATGQRVTLRCSPRSGDLSVYWYQQSLDQGLQFLIQYYNGEERAKGNILERFSAQQFPDLHSELNLSSLELGDSALYFCASSDRGVLGSPALHFGNGTRLTVT.

This chain uses TRBV19 with TRBJ1-4; D may be TRBD1 (6 bases). Trimming took off 6 bases at V and 7 bases at J, with 12 bases between the two ends. This CDR3 spans 13 amino acids. Germline loops: CDR1 LNHDA, CDR2 SQIVND (reference sequence). The CDR3 coding sequence is TGTGCCAGTAGAGGACAGTCGAGTGAAAAACTGTTTTTT. It is translated as CASRGQSSEKLFF.

The rearrangement uses TRBV7-9 and TRBJ2-1; TRBD2 matches at 8 bases. The CDR3 contains 12 residues. The germline gives CDR1 SEHNR, CDR2 FQNEAQ (reference sequence). The V and J ends lost 11 bases and 8 bases, in that order; junction bases with no gene match: 8. CDR3 protein: CAEAGELDEQFF. The DNA for the CDR3 is TGTGCCGAAGCGGGAGAACTCGATGAGCAGTTCTTC.

The chain links TRBV28 to TRBJ2-3; tentative D call: TRBD1 (5 bases). Trimming cost V 6 bases and J 2 bases, with 18 bases left between them. The CDR3 covers 16 residues. The germline V gene has CDR1 MDHEN and CDR2 SYDVKM. CDR3 sequence: CASSRLLGQATDTQYF. Written as DNA, the CDR3 is TGTGCCAGCAGCCGACTCCTGGGGCAGGCCACAGATACGCAGTATTTT. Together with reference TRBV28 and TRBJ2-3, the CDR3 gives the full variable domain: DVKVTQSSRYLVKRTGEKVFLECVQDMDHENMFWYRQDPGLGLRLIYFSYDVKMKEKGDIPEGYSVSREKKERFSLILESASTNQTSMYLCASSRLLGQATDTQYFGPGTRLTVL.

The chain recombines TRBV19 with TRBJ2-1, with D unclear. Germline CDR1 and CDR2: LNHDA and SQIVND (reference sequence). The CDR3 is made up of 14 amino acids. V gave up 5 bases and J gave up 3 bases, with 11 bases separating them. CDR3 sequence: CASSQFHSYNEQFF. CDR3 DNA sequence: TGTGCCAGTAGTCAATTTCACAGCTACAATGAGCAGTTCTTC.

The DNA of the CDR3 is TGTGCCATCAGTGAGTCGACAACCGGTCAGCCCCAGCATTTT. It yields the protein CAISESTTGQPQHF. The J gene is TRBJ1-5, the V gene TRBV10-3; no clear D. The V gene's germline CDR1 is ENHRY and CDR2 SYGVKD. V lost 0 bases and J 6 bases, leaving 9 bases between the germline ends. The CDR3 is made up of 14 amino acids.

The chain links TRBV10-1 to TRBJ1-1, with a tentative D call TRBD1 (5 bases). Germline assignment: CDR1 WNHNN and CDR2 SYGVQD (reference sequence). Trimming left V 7 bases short and J 3 bases short, with 12 bases between. The CDR3 extends over 13 amino acids. This chain's CDR3 is CASKAGRDTEAFF. In nucleotides, the CDR3 is TGCGCCAGCAAGGCAGGGCGGGACACTGAAGCTTTCTTT.

This clone was observed a few times. This sequence joins TRBV18 and TRBJ2-1; TRBD1 might be the D (5 bases). The CDR3 sequence is 15 residues long. Trimming stripped 1 base from V and 7 bases from J, with 14 bases between. Germline CDR1 reads KGHSH; CDR2 reads LQKENI. In DNA form, the CDR3 reads TGTGCCAGCTCACCACAGGGGCAGGGATTAAATGAGCAGTTCTTC. It codes for CASSPQGQGLNEQFF.

The chain links TRBV5-5 to TRBJ1-2; D is unclear. Germline CDR1 and CDR2: SGHKS and YYEKEE (reference sequence). The V and J ends lost 1 base and 5 bases respectively, with 15 bases between them. The CDR3 is made up of 15 amino acids. This chain's CDR3 is CASSLIQDGRYGYTF. The CDR3 nucleotides read TGTGCCAGCAGCTTGATCCAGGATGGACGGTATGGCTACACCTTC. Full variable domain (rest looked up from reference TRBV5-5 and TRBJ1-2): DAGVTQSPTHLIKTRGQQVTLRCSPISGHKSVSWYQQVLGQGPQFIFQYYEKEERGRGNFPDRFSARQFPNYSSELNVNALLLGDSALYLCASSLIQDGRYGYTFGSGTRLTVV.